This T cell receptor (beta chain) was profiled in a study of human T cells and chemical hapten exposure. Stated time point: patch test 3, about 24 weeks after DPC sensitization. Treatment given: therapeutic diphenylcyclopropenone sensitization with weekly scalp DPC. V gave up 2 bases and J gave up 0 bases, with 14 bases separating them. CDR1 is GTSNPN, CDR2 SVGIG, per germline (reference sequence). The CDR3 spans 15 residues. In TCRdb, the RACE reads were re-called with MiXCR into one record per CDR3 protein. Here the sample spans 95,000 to 150,000 distinct CDR3 sequences, approximately 10% being singletons.

Sequenced material: whole blood, taken in connection with sensitization to the hapten diphenylcyclopropenone (DPC). The source of this sequence is a woman in her forties or fifties with alopecia areata. Some clones in this sample may be carry-over from other donors' samples. V usage is TRBV30 and J usage is TRBJ2-7; D is ambiguous. CDR3 in DNA: TGTGCCTGGAGTACCGGTCGGCTCAACTCCTACGAGCAGTACTTC. Translation gives CAWSTGRLNSYEQYF.